This entry describes one T cell receptor (beta chain). CDR3 length equals 15 residues. The germline gives CDR1 MDHEN, CDR2 SYDVKM. V was clipped by 4 bases and J by 4 bases, with 16 bases between them. TCRdb keeps only in-frame clones here, not all; method: immunoSEQ multiplex PCR. Found here are approximately 300,000 clones, approximately 90% of them singletons; the top ten hold roughly 6.3%. Seattle cases were enrolled at active infection and followed longitudinally. The sample comes from a study of blood T cell repertoires in COVID-19. The sequence came from a woman in her 50s with COVID-19, enrolled during active disease. The rearrangement uses TRBV28 and TRBJ1-2, with D possibly being TRBD1 (5 bases). The sample taken for sequencing was peripheral blood. CDR3 nucleotides: TGTGCCAGCAGTTCTGCGGGGGGAGAATTCTATGGCTACACCTTC. It specifies CASSSAGGEFYGYTF.